The T cell receptor (beta chain) described here comes from a study of early T cells in non-severe SARS-CoV-2 infection. The CDR3 totals 14 residues. V was shortened by 5 bases and J by 0 bases, with 10 bases between the two germline ends. Germline values: CDR1 SEHNR, CDR2 FQNEAQ (reference sequence). TCRdb fed the 5' RACE reads into MiXCR, producing one record per CDR3 protein. The data contain about 60,000 distinct CDR3 sequences, about 12% of them singletons. In its sample, this clonotype was seen a few times. This receptor was obtained from an adult who was a healthcare worker with PCR-confirmed SARS-CoV-2 infection or an uninfected control (not recorded which). The sample comprised whole blood. The genes are TRBV7-9 and TRBJ1-2, with D maybe TRBD1 (5 bases). CDR3 in DNA: TGTGCCAGCAGCGGAGTACAGGCTAACTATGGCTACACCTTC. Its translation: CASSGVQANYGYTF.